The 27 T cell receptor beta chains in this list originate from one sample, sequenced in a study of shared clonotypes between healthy human individuals. Produced via immunoSEQ multiplex PCR; TCRdb's table is partial and in-frame only. Of fewer than 3 million clones in the sample, around 93% are singletons; the top ten hold approximately 0.4%. The specimen was naive CD4+ T cells from PBMCs. Stated subset: CD45RA+ positively selected. The receptors come from a man younger than 35 in good health. Some clones in this sample may be carry-over from other donors' samples.

This chain joins TRBV30 and TRBJ1-3, with D possibly TRBD1 on 5 matching bases. This CDR3 contains 11 residues. Per the germline V gene, CDR1 is GTSNPN and CDR2 is SVGIG (reference sequence). The V end lost 5 bases, the J end lost 4 bases, and 6 bases lay between the germline ends. CDR3 region: CAWGAGNTIYF. In DNA form, the CDR3 reads TGTGCCTGGGGGGCAGGAAACACCATATATTTT.

The chain has TRBV27 and TRBJ1-1, with unresolved D. V lost 8 bases and J lost 0, with 16 bases in between. This CDR3 region has 15 residues. Germline V gives CDR1 MNHEY, CDR2 SMNVEV (reference sequence). For the CDR3, the DNA is TGTGCCAGCTTGCCGAGGTTCTCCTTGAACACTGAAGCTTTCTTT. Translating gives CASLPRFSLNTEAFF.

The rearrangement links TRBV29-1 to TRBJ2-4, with TRBD1 identical over 7 bases. CDR3 size: 13 residues. The germline gives CDR1 SQVTM, CDR2 ANQGSEA. The V and J ends lost 2 bases and 8 bases, in that order; junction bases with no gene match: 6. This CDR3 reads CSVETGDRDIQYF. The CDR3 coding sequence is TGCAGCGTTGAAACAGGGGATAGAGACATTCAGTACTTC.

This chain joins TRBV27 and TRBJ2-2, with 7 positions matching TRBD1. V lost 5 bases to trimming and J lost 3 bases; unmatched junction nucleotides: 9. Germline loops: CDR1 MNHEY, CDR2 SMNVEV (reference sequence). The CDR3 has 16 amino acids. The CDR3 DNA follows: TGTGCCAGCAGTCTACAGGGGTGGTGGGACACCGGGGAGCTGTTTTTT. Its protein is CASSLQGWWDTGELFF.

The rearrangement links TRBV7-2 to TRBJ2-3; TRBD1 might be the D (6 bases). V lost 1 base and J lost 0, with 11 bases in between. From germline, CDR1 is SGHTA and CDR2 FQGNSA. The CDR3 runs 16 residues. The CDR3 nucleotides read TGTGCCAGCAGCTTAGGAAGGGGGATTAGCACAGATACGCAGTATTTT. It codes for CASSLGRGISTDTQYF.

As for this clone: The identical CDR3 is also encoded by other nucleotide sequences in the sample. V and J are TRBV2 and TRBJ2-7, with TRBD1 identical over 7 bases. V shed 5 bases and J 4 bases; nucleotides not matched to a gene: 2. The germline V gene encodes CDR1 SNHLY and CDR2 FYNNEI. The CDR3 runs to 12 residues. CDR3 coding DNA: TGTGCCAGCAGTAGGGGGCGGTACGAGCAGTACTTC. Protein: CASSRGRYEQYF. Variable domain in full (rest from reference TRBV2 and TRBJ2-7): EPEVTQTPSHQVTQMGQEVILRCVPISNHLYFYWYRQILGQKVEFLVSFYNNEISEKSEIFDDQFSVERPDGSNFTLKIRSTKLEDSAMYFCASSRGRYEQYFGPGTRLTVT.

There are a few counts of this clone. This chain connects TRBV19 to TRBJ1-1, with 10 bases aligning to TRBD1. Germline CDR1 and CDR2: LNHDA and SQIVND (reference sequence). CDR3 length: 12 amino acids. The CDR3 DNA follows: TGTGCGAGTGGGACAGGGGCAAGCGAAGCTTTCTTT. Translation: CASGTGASEAFF.

CDR3 protein: CASSQGRSGPTGEQYF. The CDR3 bases are TGTGCCAGCAGTCAAGGACGGTCTGGGCCGACGGGCGAGCAGTACTTC. The V gene is TRBV6-1, the J gene TRBJ2-7; D remains ambiguous. The V end lost 5 bases, the J end lost 6 bases, and 23 bases lay between the germline ends. CDR1 is MNHNS, CDR2 SASEGT, per germline. This CDR3 contains 16 residues.

The chain links TRBV19 to TRBJ1-4; D is unresolved. CDR1 is LNHDA, CDR2 SQIVND, per germline (reference sequence). The CDR3 totals 15 residues. V lost 4 bases to trimming and J lost 8 bases, with 17 bases between them. In DNA, the CDR3 is TGTGCCAGTAGTACCCGGGCCTATATGAGGGAAAAACTGTTTTTT. This codes for CASSTRAYMREKLFF.

The genes are TRBV7-8 and TRBJ2-7; 9 bases fit TRBD2. V shed 4 bases, J shed 5 bases, and the junction held 12 bases outside the gene matches. The germline CDR1 and CDR2 sequences are SGHVS and FQNEAQ. The CDR3 spans 16 residues. DNA of the CDR3: TGTGCCAGCAGCTCGCCGGGAAAGCTAGCGGGAAACGAGCAGTACTTC. This sequence encodes CASSSPGKLAGNEQYF.

The chain employs TRBV28 and TRBJ2-5, with TRBD1 matching over 12 bases. V shed 8 bases, J shed 5 bases, and the junction held 15 bases outside the gene matches. The CDR3 has 17 amino acids. Germline CDR1 reads MDHEN; CDR2 reads SYDVKM. The CDR3 DNA sequence: TGTGCCAGCGAAGGGCCCGGGACAGGGGGCCTGAAGGAGACCCAGTACTTC. Protein: CASEGPGTGGLKETQYF.

V is TRBV6-4 and J is TRBJ2-6, with D tentatively TRBD1 or TRBD2 (5 bases each). The CDR3 is 19 amino acids. Germline V lookup: CDR1 MRHNA, CDR2 SNTAGT. Trimming pared 0 bases from V and 4 bases from J, leaving 19 bases between. The CDR3 loop is CASSDSRGRGAFGANVLTF. CDR3 DNA sequence: TGTGCCAGCAGTGACTCAAGGGGCCGAGGGGCCTTCGGGGCCAACGTCCTGACTTTC.

The chain links TRBV10-2 to TRBJ1-2, with D unclear. Trimming pared 5 bases from V and 8 bases from J, leaving 21 bases between. CDR3 length: 15 amino acids. Germline-derived CDR1 and CDR2 are WSHSY and SAAADI. As DNA, the CDR3 is TGCGCCAGCAGTTCAAACGGACTGGGAGGGAAGGGCTACACCTTC. Translation gives CASSSNGLGGKGYTF.

The chain employs TRBV28 and TRBJ2-5, with D perhaps assigned TRBD1 or TRBD2 (5 bases each). The J call may be wrong; the DNA end is better matched by TRBJ2-7. CDR3 length: 14 amino acids. Germline V lookup: CDR1 MDHEN, CDR2 SYDVKM. DNA of the CDR3: TGTGCCAGCAGGGGGACGGGAAGCTCCTACGAGCAGTACTTC. This translates into CASRGTGSSYEQYF.

This clone was seen a single time. The V call is TRBV30, the J call TRBJ2-7; 7 positions match TRBD2. Unmatched junction bases numbered 16, after V lost 5 bases and J lost 0 bases. Germline-derived CDR1 and CDR2 are GTSNPN and SVGIG (reference sequence). The CDR3 contains 17 residues. The CDR3 reads CAWSTRLAAPPSYEQYF. Here the CDR3 DNA reads TGTGCCTGGTCCACGAGGCTAGCGGCCCCTCCCTCCTACGAGCAGTACTTC.

J is TRBJ2-6 and V is TRBV11-2, with TRBD1 as a possible D gene (6 bases). Trimming left V 4 bases short and J 0 bases short, with 16 bases between. This CDR3 region has 18 residues. The germline gives CDR1 SGHAT, CDR2 FQNNGV. The CDR3 region is CASSSGQYLVSGANVLTF. DNA for the CDR3: TGTGCCAGCAGCTCAGGACAGTACCTCGTCTCTGGGGCCAACGTCCTGACTTTC.

The rearrangement uses TRBV4-2 and TRBJ1-3, with unresolved D. Germline loops: CDR1 LGHNA, CDR2 YNFKEQ. Trimming removed 3 bases from V and 1 base from J, with 19 bases in between. The CDR3 covers 18 residues. CDR3 amino acids: CASSHASQDRGSGNTIYF. In DNA form, the CDR3 reads TGTGCCAGCAGCCACGCCTCGCAGGATCGGGGATCTGGAAACACCATATATTTT.

The J gene is TRBJ2-1, the V gene TRBV27; 7 bases agree with TRBD1. J gave up 10 bases and V 6 bases, and 9 bases lay outside the gene matches. The CDR3 loop spans 13 amino acids. The V gene's germline CDR1 is MNHEY and CDR2 SMNVEV (reference sequence). CDR3 amino acids: CASRYRGGQEQFF. Here the CDR3 DNA reads TGTGCCAGCAGGTACAGGGGCGGCCAGGAGCAGTTCTTC.

V gene TRBV11-2 combines with J gene TRBJ2-3; possible D gene TRBD1, 6 bases. CDR1 and CDR2 (germline): SGHAT, FQNNGV. This CDR3 is 15 amino acids long. Trimming shortened V by 10 bases and J by 4 bases, and 21 bases separated the two germline ends. The CDR3 reads CATSLDSRGADTQYF. CDR3 sequence (DNA): TGTGCCACTTCCTTGGACAGCCGGGGCGCAGATACGCAGTATTTT.

The chain employs TRBV10-3 and TRBJ2-3, with D tentatively TRBD2 (6 bases). This CDR3 has 15 amino acids. The germline V and J ends were trimmed by 3 bases and 10 bases, with 20 bases remaining between them. Germline CDR1 is ENHRY and CDR2 is SYGVKD. CDR3 residues: CAISDILGGKVPQYF. The CDR3 bases are TGTGCCATCAGTGATATTCTTGGCGGGAAGGTTCCGCAGTATTTT.

The J gene is TRBJ2-6, the V gene TRBV19; TRBD1 agrees at 12 bases. Germline V gene lookup returns CDR1 LNHDA and CDR2 SQIVND (reference sequence). The CDR3 loop spans 17 amino acids. Trimming took 4 bases from V and 2 from J; bases not matched to a gene: 3. Here the CDR3 reads CASSTGTGGPGANVLTF. CDR3 coding DNA: TGTGCCAGTAGTACTGGGACAGGGGGCCCTGGGGCCAACGTCCTGACTTTC.

V is TRBV28 and J is TRBJ1-1; D might be TRBD1 (5 bases). The germline CDR1 and CDR2 sequences are MDHEN and SYDVKM. Trimming cost V 0 bases and J 7 bases, with 15 bases left between them. The CDR3 sequence is 15 residues long. In DNA form, the CDR3 reads TGTGCCAGCAGTTTATGGGTGACGCAAAGGGGTGAAGCTTTCTTT. The encoded protein is CASSLWVTQRGEAFF.

The chain recombines TRBV19 with TRBJ1-5; D is possibly TRBD1 (5 bases). CDR3 size: 14 residues. Germline loops: CDR1 LNHDA, CDR2 SQIVND (reference sequence). V was pared by 11 bases and J by 0 bases, with 14 bases between. Here the CDR3 reads CASNQGYSNQPQHF. In DNA form, the CDR3 reads TGTGCCTCTAATCAGGGATATAGCAATCAGCCCCAGCATTTT. Variable domain in full (rest from reference TRBV19 and TRBJ1-5): DGGITQSPKYLFRKEGQNVTLSCEQNLNHDAMYWYRQDPGQGLRLIYYSQIVNDFQKGDIAEGYSVSREKKESFPLTVTSAQKNPTAFYLCASNQGYSNQPQHFGDGTRLSIL.

The chain combines TRBV10-3 with TRBJ1-2; D might be TRBD1 (6 bases). The length of the CDR3 is 13 residues. The germline V gene has CDR1 ENHRY and CDR2 SYGVKD. The ends were cut back, 6 bases at V and 8 bases at J, with 16 bases in the middle. The DNA for the CDR3 is TGTGCCATCAGAAGATCAGGGGAGATCGGCTACACCTTC. Residues: CAIRRSGEIGYTF.

About this clone: The identical CDR3 is also encoded by other nucleotide sequences in the sample. V usage is TRBV19 and J usage is TRBJ1-4; D ambiguous. The CDR3 sequence is 14 residues long. Trimming shortened V by 3 bases and J by 1 base, and 6 bases separated the two germline ends. The V gene's germline CDR1 is LNHDA and CDR2 SQIVND (reference sequence). This CDR3 is CASSIRGTNEKLFF. The CDR3 coding sequence is TGTGCCAGTAGTATCCGAGGAACTAATGAAAAACTGTTTTTT.

The V gene is TRBV4-2, the J gene TRBJ1-5; D not resolved. The CDR3 is 14 residues long. Looked up from germline, CDR1 is LGHNA and CDR2 is YNFKEQ. V was clipped by 1 base and J by 6 bases, with 10 bases between them. As DNA, the CDR3 is TGTGCCAGCAGCCAAGGCGTGCGGTTTCAGCCCCAGCATTTT. Amino acid sequence: CASSQGVRFQPQHF.

The chain recombines TRBV5-1 with TRBJ2-6; D tentatively fits TRBD1 or TRBD2 (5 bases each). The V end was cut by 1 base, the J end by 0 bases, with 11 bases between. This CDR3 region has 17 residues. CDR1 SGHRS and CDR2 YFSETQ come from the germline V gene. The DNA of the CDR3 is TGCGCCAGCAGCTTGCGGGTTGGGGGCTCTGGGGCCAACGTCCTGACTTTC. Translation gives CASSLRVGGSGANVLTF.